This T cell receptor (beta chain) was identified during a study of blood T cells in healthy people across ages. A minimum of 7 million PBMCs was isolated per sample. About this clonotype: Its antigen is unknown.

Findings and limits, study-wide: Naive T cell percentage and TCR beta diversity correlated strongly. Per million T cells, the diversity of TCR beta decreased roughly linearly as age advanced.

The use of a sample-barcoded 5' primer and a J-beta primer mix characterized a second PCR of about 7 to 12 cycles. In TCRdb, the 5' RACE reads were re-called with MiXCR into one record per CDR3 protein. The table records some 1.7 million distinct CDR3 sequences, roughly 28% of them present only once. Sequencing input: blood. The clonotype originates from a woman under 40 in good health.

Here the CDR3 reads CASSANLARGSALYEQFF. The CDR3 DNA sequence: TGCGCCAGCAGCGCCAATCTAGCGAGGGGCTCAGCCCTTTATGAGCAGTTCTTC. This chain links TRBV5-1 with TRBJ2-1; a weak D match, TRBD2 (6 bases). Trimming stripped 4 bases from V and 8 bases from J, with 28 bases between. The CDR3 has 18 amino acids. The V gene's germline CDR1 is SGHRS and CDR2 YFSETQ.